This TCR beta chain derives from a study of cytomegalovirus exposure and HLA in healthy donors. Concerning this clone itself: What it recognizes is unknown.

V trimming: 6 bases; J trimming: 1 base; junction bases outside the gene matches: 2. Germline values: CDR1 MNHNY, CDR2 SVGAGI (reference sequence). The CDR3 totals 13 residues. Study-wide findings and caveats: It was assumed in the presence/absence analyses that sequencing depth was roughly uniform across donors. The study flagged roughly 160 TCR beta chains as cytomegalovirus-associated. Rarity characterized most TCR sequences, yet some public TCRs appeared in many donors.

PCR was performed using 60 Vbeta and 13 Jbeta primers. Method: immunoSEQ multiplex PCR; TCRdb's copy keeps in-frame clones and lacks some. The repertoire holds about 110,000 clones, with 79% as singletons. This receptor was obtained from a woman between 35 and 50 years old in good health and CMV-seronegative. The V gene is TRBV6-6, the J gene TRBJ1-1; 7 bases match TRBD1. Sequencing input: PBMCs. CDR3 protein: CASSSGGNTEAFF. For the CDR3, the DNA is TGTGCCAGCAGCTCAGGGGGGAACACTGAAGCTTTCTTT.